Presented here are 15 T cell receptor beta chains from one specimen sequenced in a study of graft-versus-host responses after intestinal transplantation. The table came from immunoSEQ multiplex PCR; TCRdb's copy has only in-frame clones and leaves some out. The sample gives 130,000 or so clones, around nine tenths of which show up once; around 0.15% is in the top ten. These receptors lack a known antigen. The sample consisted of unstimulated CD4+ T cells sorted from spleen or lymph node cells, taken before intestinal transplant. The receptors shown here come from a human donor who received an intestinal transplant.

The V gene is TRBV29-1, the J gene TRBJ1-1; TRBD1 aligns across 7 bases. CDR1 SQVTM and CDR2 ANQGSEA come from the germline V gene. The CDR3 spans 15 residues. The V gene end was trimmed by 4 bases and the J gene end by 0 bases; junction bases not matched to a gene: 8. The CDR3 sequence is CSVVEKGAMNTEAFF. The CDR3 bases are TGCAGCGTTGTGGAGAAGGGGGCCATGAACACTGAAGCTTTCTTT.

The rearrangement links TRBV6-1 to TRBJ2-7; D may be TRBD1 (6 bases). V was cut by 5 bases and J by 6 bases, with 14 bases left in between. This CDR3 spans 13 amino acids. Per the germline V gene, CDR1 is MNHNS and CDR2 is SASEGT. In nucleotides, the CDR3 is TGTGCCAGCAGTCCAAAACAGGGTGCCGAGCAGTACTTC. Amino acid sequence: CASSPKQGAEQYF.

This chain connects TRBV5-1 to TRBJ2-2; TRBD2 matches 15 bases. The trim removed 4 bases at V and 3 bases at J, leaving 13 bases unmatched. The germline CDR1 and CDR2 sequences are SGHRS and YFSETQ. This CDR3 is built from 20 residues. Here the CDR3 DNA reads TGCGCCAGCAGCCGGACTAGCGGGGGGGTAGGTGTCGGACACACCGGGGAGCTGTTTTTT. Translation: CASSRTSGGVGVGHTGELFF.

V and J are TRBV30 and TRBJ2-7, with D perhaps TRBD2 (5 bases). Trimming shortened V by 0 bases and J by 3 bases, and 12 bases separated the two germline ends. CDR3 size: 14 residues. From germline, CDR1 is GTSNPN and CDR2 SVGIG (reference sequence). CDR3 nucleotides: TGTGCCTGGAGTGTTAAGGGAGTTGTCTACGAGCAGTACTTC. It is translated as CAWSVKGVVYEQYF.

This clone was found a few times. The V and J genes are TRBV6-5 and TRBJ1-6; 8 bases fit TRBD1. The germline V gene has CDR1 MNHEY and CDR2 SVGAGI. V gave up 0 bases and J gave up 8 bases; unmatched junction bases: 6. The CDR3 runs to 16 residues. CDR3 in amino acids: CASSYSYRTGHSPLHF. CDR3 bases: TGTGCCAGCAGTTACTCTTACCGGACAGGGCATTCACCCCTCCACTTT.

The genes are TRBV6-1 and TRBJ1-2; D unresolved. With 2 bases removed from V and 5 bases from J, the gap between germline ends came to 18 bases. The CDR3 consists of 16 residues. Germline V gene lookup returns CDR1 MNHNS and CDR2 SASEGT. The CDR3 DNA reads TGTGCCAGCAGTGAATCCCTATACAGAGCCCAATATGGCTACACCTTC. Its translation: CASSESLYRAQYGYTF.

V is TRBV2 and J is TRBJ2-7, with D perhaps TRBD1 (5 bases). Germline V CDR1 and CDR2: SNHLY, FYNNEI. Trimming shortened V by 1 base and J by 6 bases, and 13 bases separated the two germline ends. The CDR3 totals 14 residues. The CDR3 loop is CASSEGQGKREQYF. The CDR3 DNA sequence: TGTGCCAGCAGTGAAGGGCAGGGAAAGCGCGAGCAGTACTTC.

This rearrangement joins TRBV5-1 to TRBJ2-7; D remains unclear. This CDR3 has 13 amino acids. Germline V CDR1 and CDR2: SGHRS, YFSETQ. Trimming left V 4 bases short and J 7 bases short, with 15 bases between. DNA of the CDR3: TGCGCCAGCAGCCGGGCCCTCGACCAGGAGCAGTACTTC. As protein: CASSRALDQEQYF.

Only one count was recorded for this clone. The chain joins TRBV6-5 to TRBJ2-2; 7 bases are shared with TRBD2. Germline assignment: CDR1 MNHEY and CDR2 SVGAGI. The CDR3 runs 13 residues. With 6 bases clipped from V and 5 bases from J, the junction kept 3 bases outside the gene matches. The CDR3 spells CASSHGGTGELFF. The CDR3, as DNA: TGTGCCAGCAGCCACGGGGGGACCGGGGAGCTGTTTTTT.

The CDR3 bases are TGCGCCAGCAGCTGGGGGGTATCAGGAGGAAACACCATATATTTT. Its protein is CASSWGVSGGNTIYF. V usage is TRBV5-1 and J usage is TRBJ1-3, with D tentatively TRBD1 (5 bases). This CDR3 comprises 15 residues. Between the trimmed V and J ends, which lost 3 bases and 4 bases, there was a span of 14 bases. Germline V lookup: CDR1 SGHRS, CDR2 YFSETQ.

This clone was counted once. The genes are TRBV27 and TRBJ2-2; 9 positions match TRBD2. The CDR3 is 16 residues long. Germline V gene sequence: CDR1 MNHEY, CDR2 SMNVEV (reference sequence). With V trimmed by 4 bases and J by 2 bases, 5 bases remained unmatched. CDR3 sequence reads: CASSSLAGTNTGELFF. The CDR3 DNA follows: TGTGCCAGCAGTTCCCTAGCGGGGACCAACACCGGGGAGCTGTTTTTT.

The rearrangement links TRBV4-1 to TRBJ2-1; 9 positions agree with TRBD1. Trimming took 5 bases from V and 5 from J; bases not matched to a gene: 4. The CDR3 extends over 14 amino acids. CDR1 MGHRA and CDR2 YSYEKL come from the germline V gene. CDR3 sequence (DNA): TGCGCCAGCAGCAAACAGGGGGCCAACAATGAGCAGTTCTTC. This encodes CASSKQGANNEQFF.

This clone showed up just once. The rearrangement uses TRBV2 and TRBJ2-1, with D uncertain. This CDR3 spans 15 amino acids. Trimming stripped 6 bases from V and 8 bases from J, with 20 bases between. From germline, CDR1 is SNHLY and CDR2 FYNNEI. The CDR3 is CASRRPLRHSYEQFF. DNA for the CDR3: TGTGCCAGCAGGCGCCCTCTCAGGCATTCCTATGAGCAGTTCTTC.

The chain has TRBV7-3 and TRBJ2-2; possible D gene TRBD1, 6 bases. The V gene lost 4 bases and the J gene lost 2 bases, with 8 bases spanning the gap. The CDR3 spans 14 residues. Germline assignment: CDR1 SGHTA and CDR2 FQGTGA. This CDR3 reads CASSSGHNTGELFF. The CDR3 nucleotides are TGTGCCAGCAGCTCGGGACACAACACCGGGGAGCTGTTTTTT. The full variable domain, with the rest looked up from reference TRBV7-3 and TRBJ2-2, is GAGVSQTPSNKVTEKGKYVELRCDPISGHTALYWYRQSLGQGPEFLIYFQGTGAADDSGLPNDRFFAVRPEGSVSTLKIQRTERGDSAVYLCASSSGHNTGELFFGEGSRLTVL.

The chain joins TRBV5-1 to TRBJ2-3; D is perhaps TRBD2 (6 bases). Germline assignment: CDR1 SGHRS and CDR2 YFSETQ. The V end lost 4 bases, the J end lost 4 bases, and 13 bases lay between the germline ends. CDR3 length: 14 residues. CDR3 residues: CASSTGLTADTQYF. As DNA, the CDR3 is TGCGCCAGCAGCACAGGACTAACTGCAGATACGCAGTATTTT.